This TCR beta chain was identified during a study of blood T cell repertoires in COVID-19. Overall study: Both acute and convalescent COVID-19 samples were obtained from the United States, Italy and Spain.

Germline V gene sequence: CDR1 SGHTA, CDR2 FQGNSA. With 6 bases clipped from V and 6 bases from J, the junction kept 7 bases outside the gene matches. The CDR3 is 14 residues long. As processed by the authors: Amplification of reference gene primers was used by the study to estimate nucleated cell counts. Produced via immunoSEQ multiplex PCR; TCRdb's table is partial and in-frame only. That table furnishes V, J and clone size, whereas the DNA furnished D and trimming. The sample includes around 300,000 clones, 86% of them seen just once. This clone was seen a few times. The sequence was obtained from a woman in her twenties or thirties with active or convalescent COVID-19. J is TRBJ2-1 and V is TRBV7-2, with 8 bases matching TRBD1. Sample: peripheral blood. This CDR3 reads CASSPGGATNEQFF. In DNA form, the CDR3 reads TGTGCCAGCAGTCCAGGGGGCGCGACCAATGAGCAGTTCTTC. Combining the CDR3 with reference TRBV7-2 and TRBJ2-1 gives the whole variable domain GAGVSQSPSNKVTEKGKDVELRCDPISGHTALYWYRQSLGQGLEFLIYFQGNSAPDKSGLPSDRFSAERTGGSVSTLTIQRTQQEDSAVYLCASSPGGATNEQFFGPGTRLTVL.